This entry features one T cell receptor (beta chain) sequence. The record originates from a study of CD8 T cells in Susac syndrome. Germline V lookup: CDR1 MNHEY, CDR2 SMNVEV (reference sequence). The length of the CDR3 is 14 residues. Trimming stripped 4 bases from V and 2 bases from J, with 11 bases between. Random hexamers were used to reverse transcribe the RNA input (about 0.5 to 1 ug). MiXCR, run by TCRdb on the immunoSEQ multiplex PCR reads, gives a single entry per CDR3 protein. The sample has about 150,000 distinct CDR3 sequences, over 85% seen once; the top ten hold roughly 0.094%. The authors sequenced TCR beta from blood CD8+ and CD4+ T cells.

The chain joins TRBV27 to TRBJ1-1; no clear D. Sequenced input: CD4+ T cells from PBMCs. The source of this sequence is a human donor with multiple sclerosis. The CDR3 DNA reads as TGTGCCAGCAGTTCTCCTGGCCATAACACTGAAGCTTTCTTT. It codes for CASSSPGHNTEAFF.